The present T cell receptor (beta chain) was sequenced within a study of T cell changes during pregnancy in multiple sclerosis. This clone has a handful of counts. The CDR3 runs 13 residues. Germline V gene sequence: CDR1 SGHTA, CDR2 FQGNSA. Trimming removed 0 bases at V and 11 bases at J, with 13 bases between. Clones were sequenced by immunoSEQ multiplex PCR, and TCRdb holds only the in-frame ones, with some missing. The sample contains about 75,000 clones, about 90% of which appear only once. J is TRBJ1-1 and V is TRBV7-2; no definite D call. The sequencing here drew on peripheral blood, taken in the first trimester of pregnancy. The TCR originated in a female donor in good health, enrolled as a control in a pregnancy study. For the CDR3, the DNA is TGTGCCAGCAGCTTAGCGGCCCCGCCCAGGGCTTTCTTT. Translated: CASSLAAPPRAFF.